The 9 T cell receptor beta chains listed next were all sequenced from one sample in a study of T cells in Graves' hyperthyroidism and ophthalmopathy. The CDR3 regions of TCR beta were amplified from RNA transcripts. Initially, a first-round RT-PCR of the TCR CDR3 employed the HTBI primer set. Via MiXCR, TCRdb re-called the multiplex PCR reads, giving one row per CDR3 protein. Of about 610,000 distinct CDR3 sequences in the sample, around 46% are singletons; the top ten hold around 7.7%. The sequencing input was peripheral blood or thyroid tissue (not recorded which). The receptors were gathered from a woman aged 18-29 years with Graves' hyperthyroidism.

As to this clonotype: Without the conserved terminal phenylalanine or tryptophan, this CDR3 likely stems from a read error. No DNA is shown, since the ends of the CDR3 on it are uncertain; the CDR3 is the one TCRdb lists. The chain has TRBV9 and TRBJ1-3. The CDR3 adds up to 8 amino acids, both ends counted. The germline V gene has CDR1 SGDLS and CDR2 YYNGEE. CDR3 sequence: CASSDTRS.

The chain has TRBV19 and TRBJ2-1; maybe TRBD1 (5 bases). Germline V gives CDR1 LNHDA, CDR2 SQIVND (reference sequence). The CDR3 is 14 amino acids. With 1 base removed from V and 8 bases from J, the gap between germline ends came to 12 bases. In nucleotides, the CDR3 is TGTGCCAGTAGTATAGTAGGGGTGGGTGATGAGCAGTTCTTC. Translating it yields CASSIVGVGDEQFF. Using reference TRBV19 and TRBJ2-1 for the parts outside the CDR3, the full variable domain is DGGITQSPKYLFRKEGQNVTLSCEQNLNHDAMYWYRQDPGQGLRLIYYSQIVNDFQKGDIAEGYSVSREKKESFPLTVTSAQKNPTAFYLCASSIVGVGDEQFFGPGTRLTVL.

The sample holds a few counts of this clonotype. The rearrangement uses TRBV7-9 and TRBJ2-1, with 7 bases that match TRBD1. CDR1 is SEHNR, CDR2 FQNEAQ, per germline (reference sequence). The V gene end was trimmed by 4 bases and the J gene end by 5 bases; junction bases not matched to a gene: 5. CDR3 length equals 14 residues. DNA for the CDR3: TGTGCCAGCAGCTCACAGGGGCTGCACAATGAGCAGTTCTTC. Encoded protein: CASSSQGLHNEQFF.

This rearrangement joins TRBV7-8 to TRBJ2-5, with D maybe TRBD1 (5 bases). CDR1 is SGHVS and CDR2 is FQNEAQ in the germline V gene. Trimming left V 2 bases short and J 4 bases short, with 23 bases between. The CDR3 is 18 residues long. The CDR3 coding sequence is TGTGCCAGCAGCTTAAAACTTGATTTGGTCCAGGGTCGAGAGACCCAGTACTTC. Translating gives CASSLKLDLVQGRETQYF.

Many counts were recorded for this clonotype. The rearrangement joins TRBV4-1 to TRBJ1-5; tentative D call: TRBD1 (6 bases). The CDR3 is made up of 16 amino acids. The V end was cut by 0 bases, the J end by 6 bases, with 15 bases between. Germline loops: CDR1 MGHRA, CDR2 YSYEKL. In nucleotides, the CDR3 is TGCGCCAGCAGCCAAGAGACTATCGCAGGGGTTCAGCCCCAGCATTTT. This sequence encodes CASSQETIAGVQPQHF.

As concerns this clonotype: Likely a read error: the CDR3 ends without its conserved phenylalanine or tryptophan. No DNA is shown, since the ends of the CDR3 on it are uncertain; the CDR3 is the one TCRdb lists. The rearrangement links TRBV24-1 to TRBJ2-2; TRBD2 is the table's D call and was not checked against the DNA. Both ends counted, the CDR3 spans 16 residues. Germline values: CDR1 KGHDR, CDR2 SFDVKD. This chain's CDR3 is CATSDLAGGNTGERMS.

This clonotype was seen at least ten times. V is TRBV12-3 or TRBV12-4 and J is TRBJ2-7; 7 bases map to TRBD1. The junction had 3 bases not matched to a gene; V was cut back by 4 bases and J by 3 bases. The CDR3 has 13 residues. The CDR3 region has the DNA TGTGCCAGCAGTTGGGGACAGAACTACGAGCAGTACTTC. This sequence encodes CASSWGQNYEQYF.

J is TRBJ2-7 and V is TRBV2, with TRBD2 identical over 11 bases. Germline loops: CDR1 SNHLY, CDR2 FYNNEI. The J segment lost 7 bases and the V segment lost 3 bases, leaving 5 bases of the junction unmatched. The CDR3 has 14 amino acids. CDR3 protein: CASSDALAGGEQYF. The CDR3 bases are TGTGCCAGCAGTGATGCTTTAGCGGGAGGGGAGCAGTACTTC.

This clonotype was counted many times. The rearrangement links TRBV2 to TRBJ1-1; 7 bases agree with TRBD1. Looked up from germline, CDR1 is SNHLY and CDR2 is FYNNEI. The ends lost 8 bases at V and 5 bases at J; junction bases unmatched: 5. There are 12 residues in the CDR3. CDR3 amino acids: CASRGTATEAFF. In nucleotides, the CDR3 is TGTGCCAGCCGTGGGACAGCTACTGAAGCTTTCTTT.